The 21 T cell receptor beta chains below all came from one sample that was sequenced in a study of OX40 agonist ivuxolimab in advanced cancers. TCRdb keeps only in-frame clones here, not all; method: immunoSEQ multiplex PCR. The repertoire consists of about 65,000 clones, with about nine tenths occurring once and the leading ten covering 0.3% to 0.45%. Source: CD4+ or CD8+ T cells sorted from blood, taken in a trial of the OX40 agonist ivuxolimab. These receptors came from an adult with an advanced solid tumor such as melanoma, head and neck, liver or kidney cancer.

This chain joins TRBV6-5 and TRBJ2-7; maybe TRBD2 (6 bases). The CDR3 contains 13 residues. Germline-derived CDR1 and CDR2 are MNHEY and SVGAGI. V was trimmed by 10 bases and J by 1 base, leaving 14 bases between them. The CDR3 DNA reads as TGTGCCACGCACAAGGAGGGATCCTACGAGCAGTACTTC. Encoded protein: CATHKEGSYEQYF.

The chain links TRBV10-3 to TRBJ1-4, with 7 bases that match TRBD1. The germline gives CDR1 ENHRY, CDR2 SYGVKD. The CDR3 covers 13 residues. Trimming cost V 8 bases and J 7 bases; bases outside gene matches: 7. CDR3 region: CAIRRGGAEKLFF. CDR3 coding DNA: TGTGCCATCCGCAGGGGGGGGGCTGAAAAACTGTTTTTT.

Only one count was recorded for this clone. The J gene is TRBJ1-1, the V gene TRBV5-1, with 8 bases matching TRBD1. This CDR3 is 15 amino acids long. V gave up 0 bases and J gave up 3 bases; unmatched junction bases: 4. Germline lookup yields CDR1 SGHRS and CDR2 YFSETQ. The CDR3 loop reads CASSLARGLHTEAFF. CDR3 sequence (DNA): TGCGCCAGCAGCTTGGCCAGGGGGCTCCACACTGAAGCTTTCTTT. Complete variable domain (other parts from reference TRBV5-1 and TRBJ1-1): KAGVTQTPRYLIKTRGQQVTLSCSPISGHRSVSWYQQTPGQGLQFLFEYFSETQRNKGNFPGRFSGRQFSNSRSEMNVSTLELGDSALYLCASSLARGLHTEAFFGQGTRLTVV.

The CDR3: CASGPTGGIRNTEAFF. DNA for the CDR3: TGTGCTAGTGGTCCCACGGGGGGCATCAGGAACACTGAAGCTTTCTTT. V usage is TRBV12-5 and J usage is TRBJ1-1; D might be TRBD1 (6 bases). CDR1 is LGHNT and CDR2 is FRNRAP in the germline V gene. V was pared by 5 bases and J by 1 base, with 17 bases between. This CDR3 contains 16 residues.

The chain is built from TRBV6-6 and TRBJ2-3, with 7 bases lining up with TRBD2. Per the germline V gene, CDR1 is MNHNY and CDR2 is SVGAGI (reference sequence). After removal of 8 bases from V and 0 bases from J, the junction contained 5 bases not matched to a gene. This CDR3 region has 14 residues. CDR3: CASYPGGSTDTQYF. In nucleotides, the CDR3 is TGTGCCAGCTACCCGGGGGGTAGCACAGATACGCAGTATTTT.

The CDR3 sequence: CASSLVGRNYGYTF. The CDR3 DNA reads TGTGCCAGCAGCTTAGTGGGACGGAACTATGGCTACACCTTC. This chain uses TRBV7-8 with TRBJ1-2; maybe TRBD1 (5 bases). This CDR3 comprises 14 residues. Germline assignment: CDR1 SGHVS and CDR2 FQNEAQ. The V end was cut by 1 base, the J end by 2 bases, with 8 bases between.

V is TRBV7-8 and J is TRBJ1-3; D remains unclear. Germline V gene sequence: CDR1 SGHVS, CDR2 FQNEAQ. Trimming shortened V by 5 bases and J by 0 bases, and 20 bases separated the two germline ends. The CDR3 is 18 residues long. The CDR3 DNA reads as TGTGCCAGCAGCGCACGGGATTACGGCACGAACTCTGGAAACACCATATATTTT. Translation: CASSARDYGTNSGNTIYF.

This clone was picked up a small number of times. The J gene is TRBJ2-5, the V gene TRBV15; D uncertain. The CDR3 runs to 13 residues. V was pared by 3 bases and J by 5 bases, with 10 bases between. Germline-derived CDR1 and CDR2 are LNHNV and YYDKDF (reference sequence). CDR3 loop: CATSRPPSETQYF. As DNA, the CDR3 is TGTGCCACCAGCAGGCCTCCTTCGGAGACCCAGTACTTC. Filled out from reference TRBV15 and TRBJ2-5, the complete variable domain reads DAMVIQNPRYQVTQFGKPVTLSCSQTLNHNVMYWYQQKSSQAPKLLFHYYDKDFNNEADTPDNFQSRRPNTSFCFLDIRSPGLGDTAMYLCATSRPPSETQYFGPGTRLLVL.

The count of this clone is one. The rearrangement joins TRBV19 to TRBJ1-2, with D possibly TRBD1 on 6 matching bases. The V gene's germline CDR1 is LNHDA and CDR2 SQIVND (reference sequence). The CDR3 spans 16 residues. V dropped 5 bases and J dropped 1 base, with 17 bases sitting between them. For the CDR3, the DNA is TGTGCCAGTAGTGTCATATCCGCGGACAGTAACTATGGCTACACCTTC. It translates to CASSVISADSNYGYTF.

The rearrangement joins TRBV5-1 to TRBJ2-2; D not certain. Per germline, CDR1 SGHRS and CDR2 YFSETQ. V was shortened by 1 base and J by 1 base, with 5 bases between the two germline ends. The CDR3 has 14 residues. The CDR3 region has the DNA TGCGCCAGCAGCTTGCTAGGGAACACCGGGGAGCTGTTTTTT. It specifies CASSLLGNTGELFF.

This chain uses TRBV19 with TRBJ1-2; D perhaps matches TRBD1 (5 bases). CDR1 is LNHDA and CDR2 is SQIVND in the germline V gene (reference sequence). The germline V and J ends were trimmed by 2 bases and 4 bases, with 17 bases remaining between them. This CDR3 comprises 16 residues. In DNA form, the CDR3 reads TGTGCCAGTAGTATAAGCGGGCAGGGTCGAAGCTATGGCTACACCTTC. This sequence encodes CASSISGQGRSYGYTF. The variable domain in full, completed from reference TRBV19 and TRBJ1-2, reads DGGITQSPKYLFRKEGQNVTLSCEQNLNHDAMYWYRQDPGQGLRLIYYSQIVNDFQKGDIAEGYSVSREKKESFPLTVTSAQKNPTAFYLCASSISGQGRSYGYTFGSGTRLTVV.

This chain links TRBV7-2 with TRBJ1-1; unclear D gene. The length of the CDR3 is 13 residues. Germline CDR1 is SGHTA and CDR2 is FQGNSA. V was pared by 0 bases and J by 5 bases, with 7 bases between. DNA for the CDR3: TGTGCCAGCAGCTTAGCAGGGCAGACTGAAGCTTTCTTT. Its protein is CASSLAGQTEAFF.

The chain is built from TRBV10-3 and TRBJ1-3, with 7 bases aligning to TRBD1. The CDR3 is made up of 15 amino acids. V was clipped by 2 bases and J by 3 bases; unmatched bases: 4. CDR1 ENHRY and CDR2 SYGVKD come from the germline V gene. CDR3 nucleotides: TGTGCCATCAGTGAGGGGGGACAGATTGGAAACACCATATATTTT. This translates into CAISEGGQIGNTIYF.

CDR3 in DNA: TGTGCCAGCAGACTCCTCCGGCCCGACAAATCTAGCACAGATACGCAGTATTTT. It is translated as CASRLLRPDKSSTDTQYF. The chain has TRBV2 and TRBJ2-3; D remains ambiguous. Trimming removed 6 bases at V and 0 bases at J, with 22 bases between. The CDR3 sequence is 18 residues long. Germline CDR1 SNHLY, CDR2 FYNNEI.

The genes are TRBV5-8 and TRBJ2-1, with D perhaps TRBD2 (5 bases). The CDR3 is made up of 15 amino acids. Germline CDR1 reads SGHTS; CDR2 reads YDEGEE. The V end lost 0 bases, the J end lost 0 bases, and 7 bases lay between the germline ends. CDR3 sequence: CASSLAGSSYNEQFF. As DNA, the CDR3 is TGTGCCAGCAGCTTGGCGGGAAGCTCCTACAATGAGCAGTTCTTC.

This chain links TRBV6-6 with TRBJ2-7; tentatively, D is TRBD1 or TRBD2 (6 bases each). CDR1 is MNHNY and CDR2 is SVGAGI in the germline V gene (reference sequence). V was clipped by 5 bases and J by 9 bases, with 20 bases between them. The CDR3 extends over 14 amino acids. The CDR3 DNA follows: TGTGCCAGCAGTAACGGAGGGGGGCCCGTGGGGCAGTACTTC. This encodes CASSNGGGPVGQYF.

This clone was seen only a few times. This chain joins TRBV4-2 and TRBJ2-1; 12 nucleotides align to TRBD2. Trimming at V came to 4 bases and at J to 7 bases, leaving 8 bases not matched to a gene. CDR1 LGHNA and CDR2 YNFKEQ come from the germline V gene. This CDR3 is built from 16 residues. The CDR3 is CASSRRLAGGGNEQFF. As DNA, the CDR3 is TGTGCCAGCAGCCGCCGCCTAGCGGGGGGGGGAAATGAGCAGTTCTTC.

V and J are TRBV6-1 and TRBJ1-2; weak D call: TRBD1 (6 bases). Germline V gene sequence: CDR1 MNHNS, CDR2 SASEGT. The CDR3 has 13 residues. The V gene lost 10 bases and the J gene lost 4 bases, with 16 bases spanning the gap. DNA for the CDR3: TGTGCCACCCCAGGACAGAACGTCTATGGCTACACCTTC. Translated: CATPGQNVYGYTF.

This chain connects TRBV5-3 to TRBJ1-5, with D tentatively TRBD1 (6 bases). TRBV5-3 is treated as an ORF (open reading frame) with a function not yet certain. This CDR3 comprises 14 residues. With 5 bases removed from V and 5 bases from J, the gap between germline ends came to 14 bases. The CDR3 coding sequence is TGTGCCAGAAGAGTTACAGGGTGGTATCAGCCCCAGCATTTT. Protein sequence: CARRVTGWYQPQHF.

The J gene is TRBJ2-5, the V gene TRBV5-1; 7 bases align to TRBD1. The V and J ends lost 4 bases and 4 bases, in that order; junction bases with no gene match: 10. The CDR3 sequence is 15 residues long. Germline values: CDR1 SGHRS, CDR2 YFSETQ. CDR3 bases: TGCGCCAGCAGCGGAACCGGGACAGAAGGAGAGACCCAGTACTTC. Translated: CASSGTGTEGETQYF.

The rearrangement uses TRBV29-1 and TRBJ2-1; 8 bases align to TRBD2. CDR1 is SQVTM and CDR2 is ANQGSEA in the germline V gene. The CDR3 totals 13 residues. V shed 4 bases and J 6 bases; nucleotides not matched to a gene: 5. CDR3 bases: TGCAGCGTTGTTAGGGCGGGGGGCAATGAGCAGTTCTTC. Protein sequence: CSVVRAGGNEQFF.